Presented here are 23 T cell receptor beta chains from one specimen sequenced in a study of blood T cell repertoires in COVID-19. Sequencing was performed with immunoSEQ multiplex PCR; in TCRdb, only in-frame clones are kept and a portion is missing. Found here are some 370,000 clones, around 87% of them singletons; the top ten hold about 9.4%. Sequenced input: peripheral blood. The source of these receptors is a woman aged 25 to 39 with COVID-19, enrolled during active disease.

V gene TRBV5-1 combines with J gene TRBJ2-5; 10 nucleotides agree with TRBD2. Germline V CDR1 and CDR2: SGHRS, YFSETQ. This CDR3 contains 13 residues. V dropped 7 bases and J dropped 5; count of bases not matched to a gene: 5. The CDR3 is CASSPSGSETQYF. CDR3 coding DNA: TGCGCCAGCTCGCCTAGCGGGAGTGAGACCCAGTACTTC.

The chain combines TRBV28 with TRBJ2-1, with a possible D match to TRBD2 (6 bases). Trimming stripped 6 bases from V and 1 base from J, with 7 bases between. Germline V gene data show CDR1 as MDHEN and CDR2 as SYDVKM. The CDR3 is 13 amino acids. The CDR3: CASSRESYNEQFF. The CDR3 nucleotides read TGTGCCAGCAGCCGGGAGTCCTACAATGAGCAGTTCTTC.

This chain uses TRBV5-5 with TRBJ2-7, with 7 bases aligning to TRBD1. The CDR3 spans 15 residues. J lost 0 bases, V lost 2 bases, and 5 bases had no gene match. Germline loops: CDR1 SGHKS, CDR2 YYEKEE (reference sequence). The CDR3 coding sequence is TGTGCCAGCAGCTTTCAGGGGGTCGGCTCCTACGAGCAGTACTTC. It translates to CASSFQGVGSYEQYF.

The CDR3 loop reads CASSPGVGALSEQYF. The CDR3 nucleotides are TGTGCCAGCAGCCCGGGGGTAGGGGCTCTGAGCGAGCAGTACTTC. The chain has TRBV9 and TRBJ2-7, with D maybe TRBD2 (6 bases). V was trimmed by 4 bases and J by 6 bases, leaving 20 bases between them. Per the germline V gene, CDR1 is SGDLS and CDR2 is YYNGEE. The CDR3 consists of 15 residues.

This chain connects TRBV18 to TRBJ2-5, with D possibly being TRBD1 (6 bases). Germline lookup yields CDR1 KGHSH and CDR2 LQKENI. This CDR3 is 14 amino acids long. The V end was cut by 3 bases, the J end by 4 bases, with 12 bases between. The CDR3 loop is CASSPSRGIETQYF. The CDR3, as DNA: TGTGCCAGCTCACCCTCCAGGGGAATAGAGACCCAGTACTTC. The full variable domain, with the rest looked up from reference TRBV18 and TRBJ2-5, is NAGVMQNPRHLVRRRGQEARLRCSPMKGHSHVYWYRQLPEEGLKFMVYLQKENIIDESGMPKERFSAEFPKEGPSILRIQQVVRGDSAAYFCASSPSRGIETQYFGPGTRLLVL.

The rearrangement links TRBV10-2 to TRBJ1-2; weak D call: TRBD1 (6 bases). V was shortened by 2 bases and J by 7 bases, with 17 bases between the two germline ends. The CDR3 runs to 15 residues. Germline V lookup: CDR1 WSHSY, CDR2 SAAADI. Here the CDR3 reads CASSETRDTLIGYTF. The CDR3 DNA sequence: TGCGCCAGCAGTGAGACCCGGGACACCCTTATTGGCTACACCTTC.

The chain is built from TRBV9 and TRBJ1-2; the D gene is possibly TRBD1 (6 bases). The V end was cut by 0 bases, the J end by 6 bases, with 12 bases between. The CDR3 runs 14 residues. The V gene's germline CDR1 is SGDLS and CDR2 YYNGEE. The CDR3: CASSVVGQIDGYTF. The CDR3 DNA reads TGTGCCAGCAGCGTAGTGGGACAAATTGATGGCTACACCTTC.

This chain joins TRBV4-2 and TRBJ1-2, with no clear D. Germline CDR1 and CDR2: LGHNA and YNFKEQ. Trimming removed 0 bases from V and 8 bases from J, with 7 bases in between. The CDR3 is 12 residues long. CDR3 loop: CASSQDWRGYTF. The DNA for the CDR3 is TGTGCCAGCAGCCAAGATTGGAGAGGCTACACCTTC.

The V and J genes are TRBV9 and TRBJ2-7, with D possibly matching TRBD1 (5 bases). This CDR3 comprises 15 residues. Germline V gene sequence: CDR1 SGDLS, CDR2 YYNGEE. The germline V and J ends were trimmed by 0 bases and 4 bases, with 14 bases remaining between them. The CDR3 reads CASSVGRAGKYEQYF. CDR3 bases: TGTGCCAGCAGCGTAGGAAGGGCAGGGAAATACGAGCAGTACTTC.

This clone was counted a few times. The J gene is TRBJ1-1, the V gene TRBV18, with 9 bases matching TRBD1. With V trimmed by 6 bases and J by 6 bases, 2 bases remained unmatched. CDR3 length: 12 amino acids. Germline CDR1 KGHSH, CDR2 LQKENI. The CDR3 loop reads CASSRDRAEAFF. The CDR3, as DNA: TGTGCCAGCTCGCGGGACAGGGCTGAAGCTTTCTTT.

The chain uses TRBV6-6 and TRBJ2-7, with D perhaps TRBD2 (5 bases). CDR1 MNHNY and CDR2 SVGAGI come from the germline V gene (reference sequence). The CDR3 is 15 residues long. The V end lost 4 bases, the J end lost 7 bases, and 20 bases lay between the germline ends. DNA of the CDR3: TGTGCCAGCAGTTTATCGGGGAACAACCGGGGAGAGCAGTACTTC. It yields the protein CASSLSGNNRGEQYF.

CDR3 coding DNA: TGCGCCAGCAGCCAGTACCTTGGACAGGACCCGAATGAAGCTTTCTTT. It encodes CASSQYLGQDPNEAFF. The rearrangement links TRBV4-1 to TRBJ1-1, with TRBD1 matching over 7 bases. Per germline, CDR1 MGHRA and CDR2 YSYEKL. Unmatched junction bases numbered 14, after V lost 3 bases and J lost 7 bases. The CDR3 sequence is 16 residues long.

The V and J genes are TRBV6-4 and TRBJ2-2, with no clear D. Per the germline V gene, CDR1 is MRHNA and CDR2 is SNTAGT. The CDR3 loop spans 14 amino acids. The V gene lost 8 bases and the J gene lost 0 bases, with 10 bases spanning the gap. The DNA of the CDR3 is TGTGCCAGCCGTGGGCATCCGAACACCGGGGAGCTGTTTTTT. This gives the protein CASRGHPNTGELFF.

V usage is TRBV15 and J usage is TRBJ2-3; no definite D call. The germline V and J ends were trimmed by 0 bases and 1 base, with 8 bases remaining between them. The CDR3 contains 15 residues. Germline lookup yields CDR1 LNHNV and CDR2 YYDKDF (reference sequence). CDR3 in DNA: TGTGCCACCAGCAGAGATAACACGCGCACAGATACGCAGTATTTT. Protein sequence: CATSRDNTRTDTQYF.

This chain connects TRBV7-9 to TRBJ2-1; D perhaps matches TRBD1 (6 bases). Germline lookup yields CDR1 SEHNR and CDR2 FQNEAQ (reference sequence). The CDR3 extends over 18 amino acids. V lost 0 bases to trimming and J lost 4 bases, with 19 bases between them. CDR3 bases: TGTGCCAGCAGCTTAGCCCGAGGAGTCGGGACACCTTACAATGAGCAGTTCTTC. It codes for CASSLARGVGTPYNEQFF.

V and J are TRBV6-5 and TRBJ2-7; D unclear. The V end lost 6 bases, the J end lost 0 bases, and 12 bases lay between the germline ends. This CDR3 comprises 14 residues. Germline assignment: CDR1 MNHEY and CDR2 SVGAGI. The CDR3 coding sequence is TGTGCCAGCAGGACGTCGGAGAGCTCCTACGAGCAGTACTTC. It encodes CASRTSESSYEQYF.

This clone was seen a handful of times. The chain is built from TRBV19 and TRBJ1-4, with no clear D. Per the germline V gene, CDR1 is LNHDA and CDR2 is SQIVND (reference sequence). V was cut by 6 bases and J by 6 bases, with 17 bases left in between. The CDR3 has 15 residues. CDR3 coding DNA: TGTGCCAGTAGCAAACTCCGGGGAGGCGATGAAAAACTGTTTTTT. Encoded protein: CASSKLRGGDEKLFF.

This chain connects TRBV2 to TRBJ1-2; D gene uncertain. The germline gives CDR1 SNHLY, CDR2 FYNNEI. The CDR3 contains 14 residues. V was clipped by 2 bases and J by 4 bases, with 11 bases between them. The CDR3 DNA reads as TGTGCCAGCAGTGAACTAAGGCGGCGCTATGGCTACACCTTC. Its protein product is CASSELRRRYGYTF.

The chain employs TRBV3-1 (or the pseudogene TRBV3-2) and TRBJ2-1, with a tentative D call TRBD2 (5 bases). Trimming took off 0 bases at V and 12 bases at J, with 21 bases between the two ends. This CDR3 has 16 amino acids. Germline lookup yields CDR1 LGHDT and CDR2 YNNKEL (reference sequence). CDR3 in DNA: TGTGCCAGCAGCCAAGATCTTGGCGAATCGCGGGCCTGGCAGTTCTTC. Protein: CASSQDLGESRAWQFF.

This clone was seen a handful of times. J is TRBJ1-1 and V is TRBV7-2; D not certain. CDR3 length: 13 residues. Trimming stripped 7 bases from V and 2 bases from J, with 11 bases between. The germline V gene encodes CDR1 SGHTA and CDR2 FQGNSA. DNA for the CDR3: TGTGCCAGCATGAGTTGGAGTAACACTGAAGCTTTCTTT. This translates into CASMSWSNTEAFF.

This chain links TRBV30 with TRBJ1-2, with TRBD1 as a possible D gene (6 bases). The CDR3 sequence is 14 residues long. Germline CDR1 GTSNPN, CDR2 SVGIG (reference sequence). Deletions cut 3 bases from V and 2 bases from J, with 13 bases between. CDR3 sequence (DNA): TGTGCCTGGAGCGCCGGCCAGGGGAACTATGGCTACACCTTC. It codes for CAWSAGQGNYGYTF.

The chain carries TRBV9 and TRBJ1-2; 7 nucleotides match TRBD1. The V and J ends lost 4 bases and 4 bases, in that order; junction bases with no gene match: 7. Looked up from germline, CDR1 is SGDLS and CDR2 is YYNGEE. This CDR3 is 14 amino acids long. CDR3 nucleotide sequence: TGTGCCAGCAGCTCTACTGGGACAGCCTATGGCTACACCTTC. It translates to CASSSTGTAYGYTF.

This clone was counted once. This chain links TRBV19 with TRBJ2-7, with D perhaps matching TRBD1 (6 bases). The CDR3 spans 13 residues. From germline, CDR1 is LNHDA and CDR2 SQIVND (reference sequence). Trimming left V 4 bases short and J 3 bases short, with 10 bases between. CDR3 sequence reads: CASSTGAGYEQYF. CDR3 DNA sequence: TGTGCCAGTAGTACAGGGGCGGGCTACGAGCAGTACTTC.